These 25 T cell receptor beta chains share one sample of origin, sequenced in a study of blood T cell repertoires in COVID-19. The assay was immunoSEQ multiplex PCR, and TCRdb's table has in-frame clones only and misses some. There are 310,000 or so clones in the sample; approximately 90% occur only once, and 2.2% lies in the top ten. Sequencing was done on a sample of peripheral blood. All receptors come from a woman in her twenties or thirties with COVID-19, enrolled during active disease.

In DNA, the CDR3 is TGTGCCTGGAATAGAGAGTACTTTAACTATGGCTACACCTTC. The encoded protein is CAWNREYFNYGYTF. The chain couples TRBV30 to TRBJ1-2, with D uncertain. CDR1 and CDR2 (germline): GTSNPN, SVGIG (reference sequence). This CDR3 is 14 amino acids long. V lost 4 bases to trimming and J lost 1 base, with 13 bases between them.

In this sample, this clone turned up once. The chain uses TRBV29-1 and TRBJ1-2; TRBD1 matches 7 bases. Germline V lookup: CDR1 SQVTM, CDR2 ANQGSEA. J lost 6 bases, V lost 1 base, and 11 bases had no gene match. CDR3 length: 15 amino acids. In nucleotides, the CDR3 is TGCAGCGTTGAAGCCCTGGACAGGCGAGAGGATGGCTACACCTTC. Translating gives CSVEALDRREDGYTF.

This chain connects TRBV10-3 to TRBJ1-6, with D hard to call. The V gene's germline CDR1 is ENHRY and CDR2 SYGVKD. This CDR3 comprises 13 residues. Trimming cost V 3 bases and J 7 bases, with 7 bases left between them. The CDR3 reads CAISDSGNSPLHF. DNA for the CDR3: TGTGCCATCAGTGACTCAGGCAATTCACCCCTCCACTTT.

V is TRBV4-1 and J is TRBJ2-2; D ambiguous. Germline-derived CDR1 and CDR2 are MGHRA and YSYEKL. The CDR3 sequence is 12 residues long. Between the trimmed V and J ends, which lost 4 bases and 3 bases, there was a span of 3 bases. This CDR3 is CASSRDTGELFF. The CDR3 nucleotides read TGCGCCAGCAGCCGAGACACCGGGGAGCTGTTTTTT.

The chain joins TRBV5-4 to TRBJ2-5, with D perhaps matching TRBD2 (6 bases). The CDR3 contains 17 residues. Trimming took off 2 bases at V and 5 bases at J, with 22 bases between the two ends. CDR1 is SGHNT and CDR2 is YYREEE in the germline V gene (reference sequence). The DNA for the CDR3 is TGTGCCAGCAGCTTAGTCGGCCTAGCGTCAATTGGGGAGACCCAGTACTTC. This codes for CASSLVGLASIGETQYF.

The J gene is TRBJ2-7, the V gene TRBV6-4, with 7 bases aligning to TRBD2. V gave up 7 bases and J gave up 5 bases; unmatched junction bases: 8. CDR1 and CDR2 from the germline V gene are MRHNA and SNTAGT. This CDR3 region has 13 residues. CDR3 coding DNA: TGTGCCAGCACGGGCGGGAGAGGCCACGAGCAGTACTTC. Translation gives CASTGGRGHEQYF.

This clone was found once. The chain recombines TRBV28 with TRBJ2-3; 7 bases fit TRBD2. With 6 bases clipped from V and 2 bases from J, the junction kept 11 bases outside the gene matches. Per the germline V gene, CDR1 is MDHEN and CDR2 is SYDVKM. There are 16 residues in the CDR3. The DNA for the CDR3 is TGTGCCAGCAGGGATACCCGGACTAGACACACAGATACGCAGTATTTT. Amino acids: CASRDTRTRHTDTQYF.

This chain joins TRBV7-9 and TRBJ2-1; 9 nucleotides agree with TRBD2. V shed 2 bases, J shed 0 bases, and the junction held 2 bases outside the gene matches. The CDR3 contains 16 residues. CDR1 is SEHNR and CDR2 is FQNEAQ in the germline V gene (reference sequence). The chain's CDR3 is CASSLLAGYSYNEQFF. The CDR3 nucleotides read TGTGCCAGCAGCTTACTAGCGGGATACTCCTACAATGAGCAGTTCTTC.

The chain is built from TRBV19 and TRBJ1-2; TRBD1 matches at 7 bases. Germline values: CDR1 LNHDA, CDR2 SQIVND (reference sequence). With 1 base clipped from V and 2 bases from J, the junction kept 7 bases outside the gene matches. This CDR3 is 16 amino acids long. The CDR3 region is CASSIALTTGNYGYTF. In DNA, the CDR3 is TGTGCCAGTAGTATAGCCCTAACGACAGGGAACTATGGCTACACCTTC.

The rearrangement links TRBV10-2 to TRBJ1-4, with TRBD1 as a possible D gene (6 bases). Per the germline V gene, CDR1 is WSHSY and CDR2 is SAAADI. There are 12 residues in the CDR3. V lost 10 bases and J 6 bases, leaving 12 bases between the germline ends. The CDR3 coding sequence is TGCGCCACCCAGGGGACACATGAAAAACTGTTTTTT. Its translation is CATQGTHEKLFF.

V is TRBV5-4 and J is TRBJ1-1; the match to TRBD1 covers 7 bases. Germline V gives CDR1 SGHNT, CDR2 YYREEE (reference sequence). The J segment lost 0 bases and the V segment lost 4 bases, leaving 0 bases of the junction unmatched. CDR3 length: 13 residues. In DNA, the CDR3 is TGTGCCAGCAGCGACAGGGTGAACACTGAAGCTTTCTTT. Residues: CASSDRVNTEAFF.

The chain has TRBV24-1 and TRBJ1-2, with a possible D match to TRBD1 (6 bases). V lost 4 bases, J lost 4 bases, and 15 bases lay in between. Per the germline V gene, CDR1 is KGHDR and CDR2 is SFDVKD. The CDR3 extends over 15 amino acids. CDR3 in DNA: TGTGCCACCAGTGACGCACGGGGGGCAGGCTATGGCTACACCTTC. Translating gives CATSDARGAGYGYTF.

The chain combines TRBV5-1 with TRBJ1-4; TRBD1 might be the D (5 bases). Trimming took off 1 base at V and 6 bases at J, with 10 bases between the two ends. The germline CDR1 and CDR2 sequences are SGHRS and YFSETQ. The CDR3 is 14 amino acids. The CDR3 DNA is TGCGCCAGCAGCTTGTTCGGGGGTCATGAAAAACTGTTTTTT. Its translation is CASSLFGGHEKLFF.

The chain combines TRBV5-8 with TRBJ2-3; weak D call: TRBD1 (6 bases). Trimming cost V 10 bases and J 2 bases, with 14 bases left between them. The CDR3 is made up of 13 amino acids. CDR1 SGHTS and CDR2 YDEGEE come from the germline V gene. CDR3 in DNA: TGTGCCGGAGGCCGACAGGACACAGATACGCAGTATTTT. This translates into CAGGRQDTDTQYF. Full variable domain (remainder filled in from reference TRBV5-8 and TRBJ2-3): EAGVTQSPTHLIKTRGQQATLRCSPISGHTSVYWYQQALGLGLQFLLWYDEGEERNRGNFPPRFSGRQFPNYSSELNVNALELEDSALYLCAGGRQDTDTQYFGPGTRLTVL.

The chain employs TRBV11-2 and TRBJ2-7; the match to TRBD2 covers 8 bases. CDR1 and CDR2 (germline): SGHAT, FQNNGV. The CDR3 covers 16 residues. The ends lost 3 bases at V and 6 bases at J; junction bases unmatched: 13. CDR3 amino acids: CASSFTSGTSGFEQYF. CDR3 in DNA: TGTGCCAGCAGCTTTACCTCCGGGACTAGTGGGTTCGAGCAGTACTTC.

The rearrangement uses TRBV2 and TRBJ2-3, with D maybe TRBD2 (5 bases). The CDR3 has 15 amino acids. The V end lost 0 bases, the J end lost 2 bases, and 9 bases lay between the germline ends. CDR1 and CDR2 (germline): SNHLY, FYNNEI. CDR3 nucleotides: TGTGCCAGCAGTGAAGCGCCGGAGGTCACAGATACGCAGTATTTT. Amino acids: CASSEAPEVTDTQYF.

The V call is TRBV7-9, the J call TRBJ1-2; D is undetermined. The V end was cut by 1 base, the J end by 0 bases, with 9 bases between. The CDR3 runs to 15 residues. Germline loops: CDR1 SEHNR, CDR2 FQNEAQ (reference sequence). The CDR3 loop reads CASSLGGEANYGYTF. Written as DNA, the CDR3 is TGTGCCAGCAGCTTAGGCGGAGAAGCTAACTATGGCTACACCTTC.

This CDR3 reads CSVGAAGRNYGYTF. In DNA form, the CDR3 reads TGCAGCGTTGGGGCCGCTGGGAGGAACTATGGCTACACCTTC. V and J are TRBV29-1 and TRBJ1-2; D remains unclear. V was clipped by 4 bases and J by 2 bases, with 14 bases between them. Germline values: CDR1 SQVTM, CDR2 ANQGSEA. This CDR3 region has 14 residues.

The gene calls are TRBV13 and TRBJ1-1, with 8 positions matching TRBD1. The CDR3 has 14 residues. The germline CDR1 and CDR2 sequences are PRHDT and FYEKMQ (reference sequence). Unmatched junction bases numbered 5, after V lost 4 bases and J lost 4 bases. For the CDR3, the DNA is TGTGCCAGCAGCTCCTCAGGGGGCCTCACTGAAGCTTTCTTT. Amino acids: CASSSSGGLTEAFF.

V and J are TRBV7-7 and TRBJ2-3, with D maybe TRBD2 (6 bases). The CDR3 is 15 amino acids. Germline loops: CDR1 SSHAT, CDR2 FNYEAQ (reference sequence). With 1 base removed from V and 2 bases from J, the gap between germline ends came to 10 bases. This chain's CDR3 is CASSLGGLTTDTQYF. In DNA, the CDR3 is TGTGCCAGCAGCTTAGGGGGACTCACCACAGATACGCAGTATTTT. Using reference TRBV7-7 and TRBJ2-3 for the parts outside the CDR3, the full variable domain is GAGVSQSPRYKVTKRGQDVTLRCDPISSHATLYWYQQALGQGPEFLTYFNYEAQPDKSGLPSDRFSAERPEGSISTLTIQRTEQRDSAMYRCASSLGGLTTDTQYFGPGTRLTVL.

The chain links TRBV6-5 to TRBJ1-1; no firm D call. Germline V gene lookup returns CDR1 MNHEY and CDR2 SVGAGI. Deletions cut 8 bases from V and 6 bases from J, with 10 bases between. The CDR3 contains 11 residues. In nucleotides, the CDR3 is TGTGCCAGCTCAATAGGAGCTGAAGCTTTCTTT. Residues: CASSIGAEAFF.

The chain recombines TRBV3-1 (or the pseudogene TRBV3-2) with TRBJ1-6, with D perhaps matching TRBD1 (6 bases). Between the trimmed V and J ends, which lost 4 bases and 1 base, there was a span of 11 bases. Germline V lookup: CDR1 LGHDT, CDR2 YNNKEL (reference sequence). This CDR3 spans 16 amino acids. CDR3 region: CASSPSGQSYNSPLHF. The CDR3 coding sequence is TGTGCCAGCAGCCCGAGCGGACAGTCCTATAATTCACCCCTCCACTTT.

The chain recombines TRBV15 with TRBJ2-1, with TRBD1 identical over 7 bases. Germline CDR1 reads LNHNV; CDR2 reads YYDKDF (reference sequence). The CDR3 covers 16 residues. J was trimmed by 5 bases and V by 1 base; bases with no gene match: 8. This CDR3 reads CATSRVKDRPNNEQFF. CDR3 coding DNA: TGTGCCACCAGCAGAGTTAAGGACAGGCCGAACAATGAGCAGTTCTTC.

The V gene is TRBV11-2, the J gene TRBJ2-7; the match to TRBD2 covers 8 bases. Germline trimming cut 6 bases from V and 0 bases from J; bases unmatched to any gene: 10. The CDR3 spans 16 residues. The V gene's germline CDR1 is SGHAT and CDR2 FQNNGV. The CDR3 spells CASRVQGAGDSYEQYF. The CDR3, as DNA: TGTGCCAGCAGAGTACAGGGAGCGGGGGACTCCTACGAGCAGTACTTC.

This clone was seen a single time. The chain carries TRBV3-1 (or the pseudogene TRBV3-2) and TRBJ2-7; unclear D gene. Between the trimmed V and J ends, which lost 2 bases and 5 bases, there was a span of 4 bases. The CDR3 is 11 residues long. CDR1 and CDR2 (germline): LGHDT, YNNKEL (reference sequence). CDR3 sequence reads: CASSQSDEQYF. CDR3 DNA sequence: TGTGCCAGCAGCCAATCCGACGAGCAGTACTTC.